The 24 T cell receptor beta chains below were found in one sample sequenced in a study of tissue T cells after allogeneic stem cell transplantation. The table came from immunoSEQ multiplex PCR; TCRdb's copy has only in-frame clones and leaves some out. The sample lists 700 or so clones; just under 80% were seen once. This specimen was liver tissue, taken at autopsy. The origin of the receptors is a female patient aged 18 to 49 with steroid-refractory graft-versus-host disease after an allogeneic stem cell transplant. The graft donor may have given rise to some T cells.

The chain is built from TRBV7-9 and TRBJ2-1; 7 bases are a match to TRBD2. This CDR3 contains 17 residues. V lost 2 bases to trimming and J lost 0 bases; unmatched junction nucleotides: 7. CDR1 SEHNR and CDR2 FQNEAQ come from the germline V gene (reference sequence). DNA of the CDR3: TGTGCCAGCAGCTTACGACTAGCAGGAGGCTCCTACAATGAGCAGTTCTTC. Translation gives CASSLRLAGGSYNEQFF.

The chain couples TRBV5-1 to TRBJ1-1; tentative D call: TRBD1 (6 bases). Germline values: CDR1 SGHRS, CDR2 YFSETQ. V shed 4 bases and J shed 1 base, with 14 bases lying between them. The CDR3 is made up of 15 amino acids. Here the CDR3 reads CASSLEQGWNTEAFF. The CDR3 nucleotides read TGCGCCAGCAGCCTGGAACAGGGATGGAACACTGAAGCTTTCTTT.

This clone appeared a few times. The chain recombines TRBV6-5 with TRBJ1-5; no firm D call. CDR3 length equals 14 residues. The ends were cut back, 2 bases at V and 3 bases at J, with 8 bases in the middle. Germline V gene data show CDR1 as MNHEY and CDR2 as SVGAGI. Here the CDR3 DNA reads TGTGCCAGCAGTTACACTTCGATCAATCAGCCCCAGCATTTT. Translating it yields CASSYTSINQPQHF.

The rearrangement links TRBV6-6 to TRBJ2-5, with D maybe TRBD2 (5 bases). Germline lookup yields CDR1 MNHNY and CDR2 SVGAGI (reference sequence). CDR3 size: 15 residues. V lost 8 bases and J 2 bases, leaving 18 bases between the germline ends. Here the CDR3 DNA reads TGTGCCAGCTCCGAGGACCCCAGGAGGCAAGAGACCCAGTACTTC. This sequence encodes CASSEDPRRQETQYF.

The V gene is TRBV7-2, the J gene TRBJ2-2, with D unclear. Trimming shortened V by 0 bases and J by 7 bases, and 9 bases separated the two germline ends. The germline gives CDR1 SGHTA, CDR2 FQGNSA. This CDR3 has 14 amino acids. The CDR3 here is CASSLAETIGELFF. In DNA, the CDR3 is TGTGCCAGCAGCTTAGCGGAGACCATCGGGGAGCTGTTTTTT.

The chain couples TRBV7-9 to TRBJ2-5, with D possibly being TRBD2 (7 bases). V gave up 5 bases and J gave up 4 bases, with 17 bases separating them. The CDR3 spans 15 residues. Germline-derived CDR1 and CDR2 are SEHNR and FQNEAQ (reference sequence). The CDR3 protein is CASSALAGALETQYF. CDR3 DNA sequence: TGTGCCAGCAGCGCCCTGGCGGGGGCATTAGAGACCCAGTACTTC.

This chain connects TRBV9 to TRBJ2-7, with D unclear. This CDR3 contains 14 residues. Germline CDR1 SGDLS, CDR2 YYNGEE. V dropped 0 bases and J dropped 2 bases, with 9 bases sitting between them. CDR3 region: CASSVADRTYEQYF. For the CDR3, the DNA is TGTGCCAGCAGCGTAGCGGACCGAACCTACGAGCAGTACTTC.

This sequence joins TRBV6-1 and TRBJ1-2; TRBD1 is a possible D gene (6 bases). V was pared by 3 bases and J by 3 bases, with 11 bases between. Germline loops: CDR1 MNHNS, CDR2 SASEGT. The CDR3 contains 14 residues. Here the CDR3 DNA reads TGTGCCAGCAGTGACGTCAGGGGCGACTATGGCTACACCTTC. This gives the protein CASSDVRGDYGYTF.

The J gene is TRBJ2-5, the V gene TRBV10-1; 10 positions agree with TRBD2. The J segment lost 1 base and the V segment lost 2 bases, leaving 1 base of the junction unmatched. The CDR3 spans 15 residues. Germline V gene sequence: CDR1 WNHNN, CDR2 SYGVQD (reference sequence). Here the CDR3 DNA reads TGCGCCAGCAGTGAGGAGCGGGAGGGCCAAGAGACCCAGTACTTC. It yields the protein CASSEEREGQETQYF.

This clone has more than one count but fewer than ten. The V gene is TRBV7-9, the J gene TRBJ1-1; unclear D gene. V dropped 3 bases and J dropped 4 bases, with 6 bases sitting between them. This CDR3 is 12 amino acids long. Germline assignment: CDR1 SEHNR and CDR2 FQNEAQ (reference sequence). The CDR3 DNA reads as TGTGCCAGCAGCTTCTCCATCACTGAAGCTTTCTTT. Encoded protein: CASSFSITEAFF.

The sample holds a few counts of this clone. V and J are TRBV9 and TRBJ1-2, with D hard to call. The V gene lost 0 bases and the J gene lost 3 bases, with 12 bases spanning the gap. CDR1 and CDR2 (germline): SGDLS, YYNGEE. This CDR3 has 15 residues. CDR3 coding DNA: TGTGCCAGCAGCGTAGGGTGGGAATTCTACTATGGCTACACCTTC. Residues: CASSVGWEFYYGYTF.

The chain has TRBV7-9 and TRBJ2-7; 8 bases match TRBD2. The length of the CDR3 is 14 residues. Germline V gene sequence: CDR1 SEHNR, CDR2 FQNEAQ (reference sequence). V lost 5 bases, J lost 3 bases, and 6 bases stayed unmatched. The CDR3 sequence: CASSLPGGGYEQYF. CDR3 coding DNA: TGTGCCAGCAGCCTCCCGGGGGGGGGCTACGAGCAGTACTTC. The full variable domain, completed using reference TRBV7-9 and TRBJ2-7, is DTGVSQNPRHKITKRGQNVTFRCDPISEHNRLYWYRQTLGQGPEFLTYFQNEAQLEKSRLLSDRFSAERPKGSFSTLEIQRTEQGDSAMYLCASSLPGGGYEQYFGPGTRLTVT.

This chain joins TRBV7-8 and TRBJ2-1; weak D call: TRBD1 (6 bases). The CDR3 covers 15 residues. The germline V gene has CDR1 SGHVS and CDR2 FQNEAQ. Trimming took 5 bases from V and 2 from J, leaving 13 bases between them. Here the CDR3 DNA reads TGTGCCAGCAGCAAAGAGCCAGGGGCCTACAATGAGCAGTTCTTC. Protein sequence: CASSKEPGAYNEQFF. Drawing the rest from reference TRBV7-8 and TRBJ2-1, the complete variable domain is GAGVSQSPRYKVAKRGQDVALRCDPISGHVSLFWYQQALGQGPEFLTYFQNEAQLDKSGLPSDRFFAERPEGSVSTLKIQRTQQEDSAVYLCASSKEPGAYNEQFFGPGTRLTVL.

A few counts support this clone. The chain has TRBV4-1 and TRBJ1-5, with D possibly being TRBD1 (6 bases). V shed 0 bases and J shed 3 bases, with 12 bases lying between them. This CDR3 contains 16 residues. Looked up from germline, CDR1 is MGHRA and CDR2 is YSYEKL. CDR3 residues: CASSQEGGAVNQPQHF. The CDR3 DNA sequence: TGCGCCAGCAGCCAAGAAGGGGGGGCCGTCAATCAGCCCCAGCATTTT.

This chain uses TRBV5-1 with TRBJ2-3; a possible D gene is TRBD2 (5 bases). V lost 2 bases to trimming and J lost 6 bases, with 10 bases between them. Germline V gene lookup returns CDR1 SGHRS and CDR2 YFSETQ. This CDR3 is built from 13 residues. The CDR3 region is CASSLEIADTQYF. The CDR3 nucleotides are TGCGCCAGCAGCTTAGAAATAGCGGATACGCAGTATTTT.

V usage is TRBV5-1 and J usage is TRBJ2-7; tentative D call: TRBD2 (6 bases). V was shortened by 3 bases and J by 1 base, with 17 bases between the two germline ends. CDR3 length: 16 residues. Germline V gives CDR1 SGHRS, CDR2 YFSETQ. The CDR3 is CASSYRDFQSSYEQYF. CDR3 nucleotide sequence: TGCGCCAGCAGCTACCGGGACTTCCAATCATCCTACGAGCAGTACTTC.

This clone has a handful of counts. The genes are TRBV18 and TRBJ1-6; D perhaps matches TRBD1 (5 bases). The CDR3 covers 17 residues. V lost 3 bases to trimming and J lost 8 bases, with 20 bases between them. Germline CDR1 KGHSH, CDR2 LQKENI. The CDR3 region is CASSPTARNLGDSPLHF. For the CDR3, the DNA is TGTGCCAGCTCACCGACGGCTCGGAATTTGGGGGATTCACCCCTCCACTTT. Full variable domain (remainder filled in from reference TRBV18 and TRBJ1-6): NAGVMQNPRHLVRRRGQEARLRCSPMKGHSHVYWYRQLPEEGLKFMVYLQKENIIDESGMPKERFSAEFPKEGPSILRIQQVVRGDSAAYFCASSPTARNLGDSPLHFGNGTRLTVT.

In this sample, this clone turned up once. V gene TRBV7-9 combines with J gene TRBJ1-2; D is possibly TRBD1 (5 bases). The CDR3 is 14 amino acids. V was pared by 7 bases and J by 5 bases, with 17 bases between. Germline CDR1 is SEHNR and CDR2 is FQNEAQ (reference sequence). CDR3 sequence reads: CASIRDGGYYGYTF. The DNA for the CDR3 is TGTGCCAGCATCCGGGACGGCGGTTATTATGGCTACACCTTC.

The rearrangement joins TRBV5-1 to TRBJ2-3, with 7 bases aligning to TRBD2. The CDR3 runs 19 residues. Germline V CDR1 and CDR2: SGHRS, YFSETQ. The V segment lost 1 base and the J segment 3 bases; nucleotides outside the gene matches: 17. The CDR3 protein is CASSLRDAGSGSGTDTQYF. The CDR3 DNA reads TGCGCCAGCAGCTTGAGGGATGCGGGGAGTGGTAGCGGGACAGATACGCAGTATTTT.

This chain links TRBV21-1 with TRBJ2-7; the table's D call TRBD1 went unverified against the DNA. TRBV21-1 is shown as a pseudogene. The CDR3 extends over 14 amino acids. The CDR3 is CASNSTGPSYEQYF. CDR3 DNA: TGTGCCAGCAACTCGACAGGTCCTTCTTACGAGCAGTACTTC.

This clone was counted between two and nine times. The rearrangement uses TRBV10-3 and TRBJ1-1; no clear D. The CDR3 runs 14 residues. Trimming cost V 4 bases and J 2 bases, with 11 bases left between them. CDR1 is ENHRY and CDR2 is SYGVKD in the germline V gene. CDR3 DNA: TGTGCCATCAGTGGTGTTCGACCAAACACTGAAGCTTTCTTT. Its translation is CAISGVRPNTEAFF.

V gene TRBV15 combines with J gene TRBJ1-4; 7 bases fit TRBD1. Germline V gene lookup returns CDR1 LNHNV and CDR2 YYDKDF (reference sequence). CDR3 length: 13 amino acids. V was clipped by 1 base and J by 13 bases; unmatched bases: 6. CDR3 amino acids: CATSRVPGQTLFF. The CDR3 DNA follows: TGTGCCACCAGCAGAGTGCCGGGACAGACACTGTTTTTT.

The genes are TRBV27 and TRBJ2-1; 9 nucleotides match TRBD1. With 5 bases clipped from V and 6 bases from J, the junction kept 5 bases outside the gene matches. The CDR3 totals 14 residues. Germline lookup yields CDR1 MNHEY and CDR2 SMNVEV (reference sequence). The CDR3 reads CASSAGTGTNEQFF. The CDR3 region has the DNA TGTGCCAGCAGTGCCGGGACAGGGACCAATGAGCAGTTCTTC.

The chain uses TRBV11-1 and TRBJ1-1, with no clear D. CDR1 is SGHAT, CDR2 FQDESV, per germline (reference sequence). V was clipped by 4 bases and J by 5 bases, with 14 bases between them. CDR3 size: 14 residues. Here the CDR3 reads CASSSKRAGTEAFF. DNA for the CDR3: TGTGCCAGCAGCTCAAAGCGGGCGGGGACTGAAGCTTTCTTT.